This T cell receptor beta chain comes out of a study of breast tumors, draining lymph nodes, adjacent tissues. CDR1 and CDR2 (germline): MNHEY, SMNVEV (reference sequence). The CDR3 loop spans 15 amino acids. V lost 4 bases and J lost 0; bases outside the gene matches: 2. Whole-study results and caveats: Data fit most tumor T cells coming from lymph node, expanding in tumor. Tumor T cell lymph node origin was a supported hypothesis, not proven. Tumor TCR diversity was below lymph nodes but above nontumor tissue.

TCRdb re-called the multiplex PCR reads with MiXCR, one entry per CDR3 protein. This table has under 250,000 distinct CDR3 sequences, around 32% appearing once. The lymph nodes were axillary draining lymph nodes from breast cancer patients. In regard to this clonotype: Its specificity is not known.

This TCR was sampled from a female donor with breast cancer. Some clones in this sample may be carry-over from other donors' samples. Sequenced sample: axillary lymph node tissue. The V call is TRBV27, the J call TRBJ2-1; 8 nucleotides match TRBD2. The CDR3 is CASSWSGSSYNEQFF. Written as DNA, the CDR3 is TGTGCCAGCAGTTGGAGCGGGAGCTCCTACAATGAGCAGTTCTTC.